This T cell receptor beta chain was recorded in a study of cytomegalovirus exposure and HLA in healthy donors. Sequenced by immunoSEQ multiplex PCR; TCRdb stores in-frame clones only, minus some. The sample includes about 160,000 clones, 85% of them seen just once. The approximately 120-subject validation cohort, separate from the roughly 670-subject first cohort, included the donors. The receptor comes from a man aged 25-45 years in good health and CMV-seropositive. Source material: PBMCs.

CDR3 residues: CASSLVGQAGSYNSPLHF. CDR3 nucleotide sequence: TGTGCCAGCAGCTTAGTTGGGCAGGCAGGCTCCTATAATTCACCCCTCCACTTT. The J gene is TRBJ1-6, the V gene TRBV7-2; D gene unclear. The CDR3 totals 18 residues. Germline V gives CDR1 SGHTA, CDR2 FQGNSA. Trimming left V 1 base short and J 0 bases short, with 13 bases between.